This TCR beta chain was identified during a study of T cell responses to AZD1222 COVID-19 vaccine. About the research overall: Some second doses came at about 4 weeks and others at about 12 weeks; these were pooled. Study conclusions and caveats: White British donors predominated, females outnumbered males, and clonal diversity was possibly underestimated. At baseline, seropositivity was found in only a handful of AZD1222 recipients.

Points on this clone: What it binds is not known.

Germline values: CDR1 SGHTA, CDR2 FQGTGA. The V gene end was trimmed by 3 bases and the J gene end by 6 bases; junction bases not matched to a gene: 1. The CDR3 covers 13 residues. Clones were read by immunoSEQ multiplex PCR, and TCRdb kept only the in-frame ones, dropping some. The data contain 140,000 to 150,000 clones, approximately 93% of them seen just once; the ten biggest clones take up less than 6.5%. The chain employs TRBV7-3 and TRBJ2-3, with TRBD1 matching 9 bases. Sample: peripheral blood, taken on day 0 of AZD1222 vaccination. This clonotype was obtained from an adult in good health. The CDR3 nucleotides read TGTGCCAGCAGCTTCGGACAGGGGGATACGCAGTATTTT. Translated, it gives CASSFGQGDTQYF.